This T cell receptor (beta chain) emerged from a study of cytomegalovirus exposure and HLA in healthy donors. Donors counted as nominally healthy when sampled, yet unrecorded immune exposures were likely. The PCR used 60 Vbeta and 13 Jbeta primers. Clones were read by immunoSEQ multiplex PCR, and TCRdb kept only the in-frame ones, dropping some. The repertoire holds some 150,000 clones, with over 75% as singletons. This clone was seen a few times. Source material: PBMCs. The receptor comes from a woman aged 25 to 39 in good health and CMV-seronegative.

The CDR3: CASSLGPNGETQYF. Here the CDR3 DNA reads TGCGCCAGCAGCCTAGGCCCCAACGGGGAGACCCAGTACTTC. The chain joins TRBV5-1 to TRBJ2-5; D ambiguous. The CDR3 has 14 residues. Germline V gene data show CDR1 as SGHRS and CDR2 as YFSETQ. V was cut by 4 bases and J by 5 bases, with 15 bases left in between. Full variable domain (rest looked up from reference TRBV5-1 and TRBJ2-5): KAGVTQTPRYLIKTRGQQVTLSCSPISGHRSVSWYQQTPGQGLQFLFEYFSETQRNKGNFPGRFSGRQFSNSRSEMNVSTLELGDSALYLCASSLGPNGETQYFGPGTRLLVL.